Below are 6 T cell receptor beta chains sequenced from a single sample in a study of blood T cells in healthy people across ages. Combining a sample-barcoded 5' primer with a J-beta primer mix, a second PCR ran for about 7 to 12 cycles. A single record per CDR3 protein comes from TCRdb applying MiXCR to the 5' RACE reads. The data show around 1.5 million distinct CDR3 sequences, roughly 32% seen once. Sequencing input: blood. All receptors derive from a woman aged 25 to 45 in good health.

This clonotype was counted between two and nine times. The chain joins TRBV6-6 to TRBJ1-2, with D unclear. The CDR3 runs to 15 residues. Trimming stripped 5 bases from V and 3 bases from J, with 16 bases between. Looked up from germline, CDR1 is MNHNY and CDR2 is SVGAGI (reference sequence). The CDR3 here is CASSDPGDKDYGYTF. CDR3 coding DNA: TGTGCCAGCAGTGACCCCGGGGATAAGGACTATGGCTACACCTTC.

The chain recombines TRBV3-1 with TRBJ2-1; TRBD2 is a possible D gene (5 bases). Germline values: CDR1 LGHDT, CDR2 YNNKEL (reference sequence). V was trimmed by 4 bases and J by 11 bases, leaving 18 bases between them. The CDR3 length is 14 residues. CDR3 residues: CASSPSRAGYKQFF. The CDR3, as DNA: TGTGCCAGCAGCCCCTCGAGGGCGGGTTACAAGCAGTTCTTC.

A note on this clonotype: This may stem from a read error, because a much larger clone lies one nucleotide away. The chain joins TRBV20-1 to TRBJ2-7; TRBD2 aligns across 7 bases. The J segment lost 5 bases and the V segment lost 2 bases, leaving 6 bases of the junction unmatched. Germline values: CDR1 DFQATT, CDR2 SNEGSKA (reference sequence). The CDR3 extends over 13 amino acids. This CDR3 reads CSARLSGGNEQYF. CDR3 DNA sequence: TGCAGTGCTAGACTTTCCGGGGGGAACGAGCAGTACTTC.

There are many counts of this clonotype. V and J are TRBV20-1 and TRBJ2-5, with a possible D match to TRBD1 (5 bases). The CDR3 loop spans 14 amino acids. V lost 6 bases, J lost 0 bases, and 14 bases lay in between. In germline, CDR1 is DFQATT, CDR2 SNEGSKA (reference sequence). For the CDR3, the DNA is TGCAGTGCATGCCCGACAGTGTACCAAGAGACCCAGTACTTC. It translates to CSACPTVYQETQYF.

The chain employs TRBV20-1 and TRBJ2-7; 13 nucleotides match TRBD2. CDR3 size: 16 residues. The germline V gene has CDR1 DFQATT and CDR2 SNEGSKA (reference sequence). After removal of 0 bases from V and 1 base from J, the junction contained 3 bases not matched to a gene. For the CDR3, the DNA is TGCAGTGCTAGAGATAGGACTAGCGGGAGATCCTACGAGCAGTACTTC. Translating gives CSARDRTSGRSYEQYF.

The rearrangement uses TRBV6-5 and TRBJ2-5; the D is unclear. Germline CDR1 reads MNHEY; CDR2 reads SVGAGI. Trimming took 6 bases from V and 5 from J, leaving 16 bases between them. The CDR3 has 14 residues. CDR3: CASSRLLSDETQYF. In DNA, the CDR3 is TGTGCCAGCAGCCGACTCCTTTCCGATGAGACCCAGTACTTC.